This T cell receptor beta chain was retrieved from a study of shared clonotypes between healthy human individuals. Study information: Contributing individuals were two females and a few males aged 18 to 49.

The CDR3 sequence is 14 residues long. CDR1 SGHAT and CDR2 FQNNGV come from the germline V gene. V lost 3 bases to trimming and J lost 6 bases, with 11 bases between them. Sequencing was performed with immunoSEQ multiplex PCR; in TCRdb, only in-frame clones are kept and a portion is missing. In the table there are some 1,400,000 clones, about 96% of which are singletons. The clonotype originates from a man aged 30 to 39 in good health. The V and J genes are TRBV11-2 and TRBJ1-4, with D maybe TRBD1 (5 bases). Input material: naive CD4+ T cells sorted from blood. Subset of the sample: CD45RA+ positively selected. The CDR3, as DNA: TGTGCCAGCAGCTTCGGGGGAGGCGATGAAAAACTGTTTTTT. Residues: CASSFGGGDEKLFF.